Below are 25 T cell receptor beta chains sequenced from a single sample in a study of T cell responses to AZD1222 COVID-19 vaccine (dated by TCRdb to the early 2020s). Read against the paper, the sample's time point label means: baseline before first vaccination. Libraries were built with the immunoSEQ multiplex PCR assay. The source is immuneACCESS, and TCRdb retained only in-frame sequences with V and J called. Part of the clones is not carried over; for the studies checked, unresolved V genes explain less than half of this, and the remainder is unexplained. The sample has about 96,000 clones on record, about 88% of them singletons. The ten top clones hold roughly 1.7% of the sample. The sequences come from peripheral blood, collected on day 0 of AZD1222 vaccination. Every receptor here comes from an adult in good health.

The chain has TRBV5-8 and TRBJ1-6; D remains ambiguous. CDR1 SGHTS and CDR2 YDEGEE come from the germline V gene. The CDR3 totals 15 residues. Trimming took 5 bases from V and 3 from J, leaving 12 bases between them. CDR3 nucleotides: TGTGCCAGCAGAGGTAGGGCTAACTATAATTCACCCCTCCACTTT. Its translation: CASRGRANYNSPLHF.

The chain combines TRBV7-3 with TRBJ1-5; possibly TRBD1 for D (5 bases). In germline, CDR1 is SGHTA, CDR2 FQGTGA. The ends were cut back, 3 bases at V and 6 bases at J, with 9 bases in the middle. This CDR3 spans 13 amino acids. CDR3 region: CASSFRAGQPQHF. CDR3 nucleotide sequence: TGTGCCAGCAGCTTCAGGGCCGGTCAGCCCCAGCATTTT. The variable domain in full, completed from reference TRBV7-3 and TRBJ1-5, reads GAGVSQTPSNKVTEKGKYVELRCDPISGHTALYWYRQSLGQGPEFLIYFQGTGAADDSGLPNDRFFAVRPEGSVSTLKIQRTERGDSAVYLCASSFRAGQPQHFGDGTRLSIL.

The V and J genes are TRBV4-3 and TRBJ1-5; D unclear. Germline V gene sequence: CDR1 LGHNA, CDR2 YSLEER. V lost 0 bases to trimming and J lost 5 bases, with 8 bases between them. CDR3 size: 14 residues. The CDR3 coding sequence is TGCGCCAGCAGCCAAGATTGGTCGGATCAGCCCCAGCATTTT. Amino acids: CASSQDWSDQPQHF.

The V and J genes are TRBV7-2 and TRBJ2-7, with TRBD1 identical over 8 bases. The CDR3 spans 15 residues. V lost 5 bases to trimming and J lost 1 base; unmatched junction nucleotides: 7. CDR1 is SGHTA, CDR2 FQGNSA, per germline. The CDR3 DNA reads as TGTGCCAGCAGCCCGGACAGGGTTTCGTCCTACGAGCAGTACTTC. This codes for CASSPDRVSSYEQYF.

Concerning this clone itself: An end of the junction does not agree with germline; a read error may underlie this. The genes are TRBV5-1 and TRBJ2-1; D might be TRBD2 (5 bases). The CDR3 runs 15 residues. In germline, CDR1 is SGHRS, CDR2 YFSETQ. The CDR3 loop is CASSLSGLSHNEQFF. The CDR3 bases are TGCGCCAGCAGCCTCTCCGGACTCTCCCACAATGAGCAGTTCTTC.

V and J are TRBV28 and TRBJ1-2; D uncertain. The germline V gene has CDR1 MDHEN and CDR2 SYDVKM. CDR3 length: 14 amino acids. The germline V and J ends were trimmed by 3 bases and 0 bases, with 8 bases remaining between them. CDR3 residues: CASSFGLANYGYTF. The CDR3 DNA is TGTGCCAGCAGTTTTGGACTAGCTAACTATGGCTACACCTTC.

The CDR3 loop is CASSVRRIGQNTEAFF. CDR3 DNA: TGTGCCAGCAGTGTCCGTCGTATAGGGCAGAACACTGAAGCTTTCTTT. The V and J genes are TRBV2 and TRBJ1-1; no clear D gene. The CDR3 spans 16 residues. V was pared by 4 bases and J by 1 base, with 16 bases between. Germline-derived CDR1 and CDR2 are SNHLY and FYNNEI.

This clone was recorded a few times. The chain recombines TRBV27 with TRBJ2-7; TRBD1 matches at 8 bases. CDR3 size: 14 residues. Germline trimming cut 2 bases from V and 2 bases from J; bases unmatched to any gene: 2. The germline V gene has CDR1 MNHEY and CDR2 SMNVEV (reference sequence). In DNA form, the CDR3 reads TGTGCCAGCAGTTTACAGGGACAGGCCTACGAGCAGTACTTC. The encoded protein is CASSLQGQAYEQYF.

V gene TRBV10-3 combines with J gene TRBJ1-2, with 7 positions matching TRBD1. With V trimmed by 5 bases and J by 8 bases, 8 bases remained unmatched. The CDR3 sequence is 13 residues long. Per germline, CDR1 ENHRY and CDR2 SYGVKD. The CDR3 region is CAISHPDRDGYTF. CDR3 DNA sequence: TGTGCCATCAGTCATCCAGACAGGGACGGCTACACCTTC.

CDR3 DNA sequence: TGTGCCAGCAGTTACTCGGGGACTGAGATATTCGATGAGCAGTTCTTC. It yields the protein CASSYSGTEIFDEQFF. The V and J genes are TRBV6-2 or TRBV6-3 and TRBJ2-1; D perhaps matches TRBD2 (6 bases). V was shortened by 0 bases and J by 8 bases, with 17 bases between the two germline ends. From germline, CDR1 is MNHEY and CDR2 SVGEGT. The CDR3 is 16 residues long.

The chain carries TRBV3-1 (or the pseudogene TRBV3-2) and TRBJ1-5; 7 bases map to TRBD1. The CDR3 is made up of 13 amino acids. Germline V gives CDR1 LGHDT, CDR2 YNNKEL (reference sequence). Trimming at V came to 4 bases and at J to 5 bases, leaving 2 bases not matched to a gene. The CDR3 bases are TGTGCCAGCAGCCCGACAGGGTATCAGCCCCAGCATTTT. Its translation is CASSPTGYQPQHF.

V and J are TRBV5-4 and TRBJ2-1, with TRBD1 as a possible D gene (5 bases). The CDR3 spans 15 residues. V was pared by 4 bases and J by 0 bases, with 11 bases between. Germline V lookup: CDR1 SGHNT, CDR2 YYREEE (reference sequence). CDR3 in DNA: TGTGCCAGCAGCCGACAGAAAAGCTCCTACAATGAGCAGTTCTTC. Its protein product is CASSRQKSSYNEQFF.

V gene TRBV9 combines with J gene TRBJ1-1; no clear D gene. V was cut by 0 bases and J by 3 bases, with 9 bases left in between. The CDR3 is 14 residues long. The germline gives CDR1 SGDLS, CDR2 YYNGEE. The DNA for the CDR3 is TGTGCCAGCAGCGTAGTCACAGAAGACACTGAAGCTTTCTTT. It specifies CASSVVTEDTEAFF.

The chain has TRBV13 and TRBJ1-5; D gene unclear. Trimming took 0 bases from V and 0 from J, leaving 12 bases between them. Germline V gene lookup returns CDR1 PRHDT and CDR2 FYEKMQ (reference sequence). This CDR3 is built from 17 residues. The CDR3, as DNA: TGTGCCAGCAGCTTAGGCAACGGTGGTAATAGCAATCAGCCCCAGCATTTT. Translation gives CASSLGNGGNSNQPQHF.

The chain uses TRBV7-2 and TRBJ2-7; D ambiguous. Germline V gene lookup returns CDR1 SGHTA and CDR2 FQGNSA. The V end lost 1 base, the J end lost 0 bases, and 10 bases lay between the germline ends. The CDR3 loop spans 15 amino acids. As DNA, the CDR3 is TGTGCCAGCAGCTTAGACGGGCTAAGCTCCTACGAGCAGTACTTC. This encodes CASSLDGLSSYEQYF.

This chain uses TRBV28 with TRBJ1-5; TRBD1 matches 7 bases. The CDR3 spans 19 residues. V shed 2 bases and J 4 bases; nucleotides not matched to a gene: 17. From germline, CDR1 is MDHEN and CDR2 SYDVKM. The CDR3: CASSLRRDSSSPFNQPQHF. Written as DNA, the CDR3 is TGTGCCAGCAGTTTACGCCGGGACAGCTCCTCTCCGTTTAATCAGCCCCAGCATTTT.

The V call is TRBV5-4, the J call TRBJ1-4; D perhaps matches TRBD1 (6 bases). The CDR3 spans 16 residues. The V gene's germline CDR1 is SGHNT and CDR2 YYREEE (reference sequence). With 6 bases removed from V and 0 bases from J, the gap between germline ends came to 15 bases. CDR3 sequence reads: CASTSQGRSTNEKLFF. For the CDR3, the DNA is TGTGCCAGCACATCACAGGGTCGCTCAACTAATGAAAAACTGTTTTTT.

The chain uses TRBV7-3 and TRBJ2-3; possibly TRBD1 for D (7 bases). V was clipped by 2 bases and J by 2 bases, with 11 bases between them. Germline V gene sequence: CDR1 SGHTA, CDR2 FQGTGA. The CDR3 is made up of 15 amino acids. The CDR3 sequence is CASSLAGQSTDTQYF. The CDR3 DNA is TGTGCCAGCAGCTTAGCGGGACAGTCCACAGATACGCAGTATTTT.

This chain uses TRBV7-6 with TRBJ1-5; 8 bases are shared with TRBD1. Per germline, CDR1 SGHVS and CDR2 FNYEAQ. J gave up 3 bases and V 5 bases, and 3 bases lay outside the gene matches. There are 14 residues in the CDR3. CDR3 region: CASSRQGNNQPQHF. CDR3 DNA sequence: TGTGCCAGCAGCCGACAGGGGAACAATCAGCCCCAGCATTTT.

The J gene is TRBJ2-5, the V gene TRBV7-9; TRBD1 aligns across 9 bases. Trimming at V came to 5 bases and at J to 5 bases, leaving 15 bases not matched to a gene. The CDR3 extends over 17 amino acids. Germline V gives CDR1 SEHNR, CDR2 FQNEAQ (reference sequence). CDR3 DNA sequence: TGTGCCAGCAGCCTTCCCGGGACAGGGAAGGGTCGGGAGACCCAGTACTTC. This encodes CASSLPGTGKGRETQYF. Full variable domain (outside the CDR3, taken from reference TRBV7-9 and TRBJ2-5): DTGVSQNPRHKITKRGQNVTFRCDPISEHNRLYWYRQTLGQGPEFLTYFQNEAQLEKSRLLSDRFSAERPKGSFSTLEIQRTEQGDSAMYLCASSLPGTGKGRETQYFGPGTRLLVL.

The V gene is TRBV6-1, the J gene TRBJ2-2; D gene unclear. Germline V gives CDR1 MNHNS, CDR2 SASEGT. This CDR3 contains 14 residues. V shed 2 bases and J shed 4 bases, with 8 bases lying between them. CDR3 in DNA: TGTGCCAGCAGTGAAATACACACCACCGGGGAGCTGTTTTTT. Translation: CASSEIHTTGELFF.

V usage is TRBV5-8 and J usage is TRBJ1-1; TRBD1 might be the D (6 bases). The CDR3 is 14 amino acids. Germline V gene sequence: CDR1 SGHTS, CDR2 YDEGEE. Trimming removed 7 bases from V and 3 bases from J, with 16 bases in between. The CDR3 sequence: CASGRGGADTEAFF. The CDR3 DNA is TGTGCCAGCGGAAGAGGGGGGGCGGACACTGAAGCTTTCTTT.

J is TRBJ2-3 and V is TRBV29-1; 7 nucleotides line up with TRBD1. The germline gives CDR1 SQVTM, CDR2 ANQGSEA. Trimming at V came to 2 bases and at J to 4 bases, leaving 6 bases not matched to a gene. The CDR3 totals 14 residues. As DNA, the CDR3 is TGCAGCGTTGAAAACAGGGGATTGGCAGATACGCAGTATTTT. Translated: CSVENRGLADTQYF.

The chain joins TRBV28 to TRBJ1-2; D remains unclear. With 3 bases removed from V and 1 base from J, the gap between germline ends came to 9 bases. The germline V gene encodes CDR1 MDHEN and CDR2 SYDVKM. CDR3 length: 14 amino acids. Written as DNA, the CDR3 is TGTGCCAGCAGTTTTGGCCCGATTAACTATGGCTACACCTTC. It is translated as CASSFGPINYGYTF.

The chain employs TRBV29-1 and TRBJ1-2; TRBD1 matches at 7 bases. The CDR3 runs 14 residues. J was trimmed by 6 bases and V by 4 bases; bases with no gene match: 11. Germline V gene sequence: CDR1 SQVTM, CDR2 ANQGSEA. Here the CDR3 DNA reads TGCAGCGTTGGACTTACAGGGGTGAATGATGGCTACACCTTC. Its protein product is CSVGLTGVNDGYTF.